The clone carrying this T cell receptor (beta chain) was found once. Its matching antigen is unknown. Diagnoses rested on clinical symptoms, serum thyroxine and TRAb, thyroid ultrasound and orbital computed tomography. The sample is drawn from a study of T cells in Graves' hyperthyroidism and ophthalmopathy. Turning to the study itself: Specimen type is peripheral blood, collected at initial diagnosis prior to any treatment. Broader study findings: Also found in blood were most expanded thyroid clonotypes above 0.001. A model of 13 V-J features distinguished ophthalmopathy from stable hyperthyroidism.

J lost 5 bases, V lost 5 bases, and 7 bases had no gene match. The germline V gene encodes CDR1 MNHNS and CDR2 SASEGT. The length of the CDR3 is 15 residues. Amplified TCR beta CDR3 regions came from RNA transcripts. The HTBI primer set served for first-round RT-PCR of the TCR CDR3. TCRdb independently ran MiXCR on the multiplex PCR reads; one entry per CDR3 protein. This table has about 640,000 distinct CDR3 sequences, around 20% appearing once. The receptor was derived from a man aged 25-40 years with Graves' ophthalmopathy. The specimen was blood. V usage is TRBV6-1 and J usage is TRBJ2-3; TRBD2 matches at 10 bases. The CDR3 region is CASSPLAGAGDTQYF. In DNA, the CDR3 is TGTGCCAGCAGTCCTCTAGCGGGAGCCGGAGATACGCAGTATTTT.